This T cell receptor (beta chain) was recorded in a study of OX40 agonist ivuxolimab in advanced cancers. In the study overall: Antecedent anti-PD-1, anti-PD-L1 or anti-CTLA-4 therapy was permissible, with under 50% having received some.

Using immunoSEQ multiplex PCR, the repertoire was profiled, and TCRdb retains in-frame clones only, with some absent. The data contain about 100,000 clones, about nine tenths of them singletons. V lost 3 bases to trimming and J lost 4 bases, with 25 bases between them. Germline CDR1 is LNHNV and CDR2 is YYDKDF (reference sequence). The CDR3 length is 18 residues. The chain links TRBV15 to TRBJ2-7; TRBD1 is a possible D gene (6 bases). The sequence was collected from an adult with an advanced solid tumor such as melanoma, head and neck, liver or kidney cancer. The sequencing used CD4+ or CD8+ T cells sorted from blood, collected in a trial of the OX40 agonist ivuxolimab. CDR3 bases: TGTGCCACCAGCAGCCAAGGCCCCGGGACACCGAATATGTACGAGCAGTACTTC. Translation: CATSSQGPGTPNMYEQYF.